This T cell receptor beta chain was recorded in a study of T cell responses to AZD1222 COVID-19 vaccine. Study-level background: Pooled together were second doses at about 4 or about 12 weeks.

TCRdb's table, derived via immunoSEQ multiplex PCR, lists solely in-frame clones and lacks some. Of approximately 120,000 clones listed, 80% to 90% are singletons. With regard to this clone: The target antigen is unknown.

Study-level results: Only after the peak T cell response were repertoires sampled. White British people made up most donors, females outnumbered males, and clonal diversity was possibly underestimated.

The CDR3 runs 13 residues. Trimming took 5 bases from V and 3 from J, leaving 10 bases between them. The source was peripheral blood, collected on day 0 of AZD1222 vaccination. The chain couples TRBV12-3 or TRBV12-4 to TRBJ1-2; perhaps TRBD1 as D (6 bases). This TCR was sampled from an adult in good health. CDR3 nucleotides: TGTGCCAGCAGTCTCGGACAGCACTATGGCTACACCTTC. Translation: CASSLGQHYGYTF.